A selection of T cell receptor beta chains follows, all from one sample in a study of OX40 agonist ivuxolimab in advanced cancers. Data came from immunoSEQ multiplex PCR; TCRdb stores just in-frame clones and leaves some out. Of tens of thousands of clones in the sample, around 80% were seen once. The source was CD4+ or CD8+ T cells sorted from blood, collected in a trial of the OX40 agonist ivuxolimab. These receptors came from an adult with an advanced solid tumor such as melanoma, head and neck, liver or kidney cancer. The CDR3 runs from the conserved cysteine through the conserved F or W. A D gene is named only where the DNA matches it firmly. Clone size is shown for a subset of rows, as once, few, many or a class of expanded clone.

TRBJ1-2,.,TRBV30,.,CAWSPGQSYGYTF,TGTGCCTGGAGCCCAGGACAGAGCTATGGCTACACCTTC
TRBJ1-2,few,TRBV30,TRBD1,CAWSPGTAYGYTF,TGTGCCTGGAGCCCCGGGACAGCATATGGCTACACCTTC
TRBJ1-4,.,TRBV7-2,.,CASSDTGLFGEKLFF,TGTGCCAGCAGCGATACAGGGCTGTTTGGTGAAAAACTGTTTTTT
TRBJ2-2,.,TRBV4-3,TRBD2,CASSQELGLAGVYTGELFF,TGCGCCAGCAGCCAAGAATTGGGACTAGCGGGAGTGTACACCGGGGAGCTGTTTTTT
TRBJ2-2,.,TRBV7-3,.,CASSLGANTGELFF,TGTGCCAGCAGCTTAGGAGCGAACACCGGGGAGCTGTTTTTT
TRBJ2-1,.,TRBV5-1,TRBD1,CASSGPTGVKVNEQFF,TGCGCCAGCAGCGGACCGACAGGGGTTAAGGTGAATGAGCAGTTCTTC
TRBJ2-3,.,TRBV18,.,CASSPGLGADTQYF,TGTGCCAGCTCACCGGGACTTGGGGCAGATACGCAGTATTTT
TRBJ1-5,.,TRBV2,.,CASSGPGAQPQHF,TGTGCCAGCAGTGGACCCGGGGCTCAGCCCCAGCATTTT
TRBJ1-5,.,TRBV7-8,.,CASSLASREGNQPQHF,TGTGCCAGCAGCTTAGCGTCCAGGGAAGGCAATCAGCCCCAGCATTTT
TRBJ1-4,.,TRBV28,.,CASTQSTATTNEKLFF,TGTGCCAGCACCCAAAGCACGGCAACAACTAATGAAAAACTGTTTTTT
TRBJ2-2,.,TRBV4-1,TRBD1,CASSPGQPAGELFF,TGCGCCAGCAGCCCGGGACAGCCCGCCGGGGAGCTGTTTTTT